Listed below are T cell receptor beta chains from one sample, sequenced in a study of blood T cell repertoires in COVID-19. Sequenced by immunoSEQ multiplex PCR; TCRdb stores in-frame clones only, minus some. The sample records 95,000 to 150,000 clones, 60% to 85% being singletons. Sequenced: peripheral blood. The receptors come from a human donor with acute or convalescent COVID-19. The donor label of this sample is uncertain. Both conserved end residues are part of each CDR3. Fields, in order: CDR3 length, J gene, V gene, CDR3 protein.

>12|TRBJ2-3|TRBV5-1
CASRVAMDTQYF
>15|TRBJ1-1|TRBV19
CASSAGTGRVTEAFF
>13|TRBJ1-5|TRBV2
CASSGQGNQPQHF
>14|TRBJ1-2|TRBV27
CASSLFVGNYGYTF
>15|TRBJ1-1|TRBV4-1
CASSLTQGIGTEAFF
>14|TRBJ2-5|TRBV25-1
CASSELGGVETQYF
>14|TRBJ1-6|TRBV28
CAIPGDTYNSPLHF
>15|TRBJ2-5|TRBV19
CASSIGAGAQETQYF
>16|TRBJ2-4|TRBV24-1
CATSDKSAGQKNIQYF
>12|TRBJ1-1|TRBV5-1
CASSYGTSEAFF
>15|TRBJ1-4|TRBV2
CASRTTGQGNEKLFF
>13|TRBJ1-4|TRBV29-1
CSVADARGGKLFF
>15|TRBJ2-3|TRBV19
CASSPRERSTDTQYF
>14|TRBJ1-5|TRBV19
CASSIRGFNQPQHF
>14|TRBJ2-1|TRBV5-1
CASSLATVSNEQFF
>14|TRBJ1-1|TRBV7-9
CASSFPGQGSEAFF
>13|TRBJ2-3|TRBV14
CASSQVLTDTQYF
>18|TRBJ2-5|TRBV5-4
CASSFRVSSGGRQETQYF
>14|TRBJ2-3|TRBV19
CASRNNRGRDTQYF
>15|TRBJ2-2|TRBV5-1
CASSHRDRGGGELFF
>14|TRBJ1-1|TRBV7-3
CASSLIAGSPEAFF
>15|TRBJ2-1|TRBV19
CASSTWTGGKNEQFF
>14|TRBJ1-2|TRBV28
CASIGGATYYGYTF
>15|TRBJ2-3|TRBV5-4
CASSPDYSSTDTQYF
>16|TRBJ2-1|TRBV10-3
CAISPGGRLAANEQFF
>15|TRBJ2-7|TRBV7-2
CASSWASGGAVEQYF
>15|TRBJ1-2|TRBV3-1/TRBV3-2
CASSRTTGGPAGYTF
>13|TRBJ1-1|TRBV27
CASRGQGNTEAFF
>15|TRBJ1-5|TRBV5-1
CASSSEGKSNQPQHF